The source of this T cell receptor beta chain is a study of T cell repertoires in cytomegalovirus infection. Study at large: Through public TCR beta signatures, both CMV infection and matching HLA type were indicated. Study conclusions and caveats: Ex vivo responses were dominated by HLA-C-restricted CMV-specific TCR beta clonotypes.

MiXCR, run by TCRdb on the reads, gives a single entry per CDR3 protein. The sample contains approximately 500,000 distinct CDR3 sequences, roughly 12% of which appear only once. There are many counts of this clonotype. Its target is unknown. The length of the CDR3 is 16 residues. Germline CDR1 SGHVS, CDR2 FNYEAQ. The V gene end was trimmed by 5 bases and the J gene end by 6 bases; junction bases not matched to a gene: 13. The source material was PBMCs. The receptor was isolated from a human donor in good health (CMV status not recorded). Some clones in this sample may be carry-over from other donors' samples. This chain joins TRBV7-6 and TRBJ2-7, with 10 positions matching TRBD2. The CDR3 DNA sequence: TGTGCCAGCAGCCAGGGGGACCTAGCGGGAGTTTCCGAGCAGTACTTC. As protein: CASSQGDLAGVSEQYF.